This entry concerns a single TCR beta chain. The antigen is unknown. CDR1 is MGHRA and CDR2 is YSYEKL in the germline V gene. CDR3 length: 16 amino acids. Between the trimmed V and J ends, which lost 2 bases and 0 bases, there was a span of 14 bases. The data are from a study of OX40 agonist ivuxolimab in advanced cancers. Looking at the study overall: The study reported partial responses in three patients: one hepatocellular carcinoma, two cutaneous melanoma. Study-level results: People who partly responded at 0.1-3.0 mg/kg had some of the least clonal expansion seen.

The method was immunoSEQ multiplex PCR; TCRdb's version includes in-frame clones alone and lacks a portion of them. The sample includes 84,000 or so clones, around 94% of them seen just once. The sequenced sample was CD4+ or CD8+ T cells sorted from blood, obtained in a trial of the OX40 agonist ivuxolimab. V and J are TRBV4-1 and TRBJ2-7, with D tentatively TRBD1 (6 bases). This receptor was obtained from an adult with an advanced solid tumor such as melanoma, head and neck, liver or kidney cancer. The CDR3 coding sequence is TGCGCCAGCAGCCAATTCGGGACATTCGTCTCCTACGAGCAGTACTTC. It codes for CASSQFGTFVSYEQYF.